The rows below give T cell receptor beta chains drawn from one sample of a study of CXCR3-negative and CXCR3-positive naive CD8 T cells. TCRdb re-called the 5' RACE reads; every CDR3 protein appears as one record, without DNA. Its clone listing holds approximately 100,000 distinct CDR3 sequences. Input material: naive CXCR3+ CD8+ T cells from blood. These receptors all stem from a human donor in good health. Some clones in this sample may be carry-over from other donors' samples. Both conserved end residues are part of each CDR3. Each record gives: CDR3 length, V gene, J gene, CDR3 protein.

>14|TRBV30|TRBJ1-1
CAWNVGQINTEAFF
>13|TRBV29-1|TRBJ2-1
CSDRDTFMGEQFF
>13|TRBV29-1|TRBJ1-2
CSAGDLGDYGYTF
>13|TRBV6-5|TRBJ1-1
CASRQGVNTEAFF
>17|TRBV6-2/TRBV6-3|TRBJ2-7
CASSYSRTGISTYEQYF
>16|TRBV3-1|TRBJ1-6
CASSRDTSSYNSPLHF
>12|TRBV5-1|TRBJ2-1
CASSLAYNEQFF
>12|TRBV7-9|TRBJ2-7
CASSHRGPEQYF
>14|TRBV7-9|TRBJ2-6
CASSDPSGANVLTF
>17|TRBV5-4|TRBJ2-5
CASSLSGSRPLVETQYF
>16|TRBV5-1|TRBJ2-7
CASSLTNRTWDYEQYF
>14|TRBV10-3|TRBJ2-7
CAIGTRGVPHEQYF
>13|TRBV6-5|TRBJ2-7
CASSHGPLYEQYF
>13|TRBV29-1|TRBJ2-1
CSPRLAGDNEQFF
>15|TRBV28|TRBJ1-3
CASSLQGFSGNTIYF
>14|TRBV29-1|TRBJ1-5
CSVETEESNQPQHF
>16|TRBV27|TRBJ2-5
CASSPTGTGLQETQYF
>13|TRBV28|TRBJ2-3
CASSLIRADTQYF
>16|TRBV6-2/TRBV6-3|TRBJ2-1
CASSYSFLAGSNEQFF
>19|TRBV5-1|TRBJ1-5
CASSPTGKRRTGGYQPQHF
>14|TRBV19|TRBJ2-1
CASSIQGIGNEQFF
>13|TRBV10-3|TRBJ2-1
CAISESGGYEQFF
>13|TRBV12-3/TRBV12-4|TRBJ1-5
CASSLAGVQPQHF
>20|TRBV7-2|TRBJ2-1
CASSLQGPRLAGGVYNEQFF
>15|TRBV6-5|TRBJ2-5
CASGYSGQGGETQYF
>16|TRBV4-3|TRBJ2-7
CASSQGRTGSSYEQYF
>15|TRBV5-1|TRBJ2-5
CASSSTSVTQETQYF
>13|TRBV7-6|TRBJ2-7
CASSAGQFYEQYF
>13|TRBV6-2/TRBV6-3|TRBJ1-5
CASTLGAIQPQHF
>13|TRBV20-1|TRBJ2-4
CSATGTSENIQYF
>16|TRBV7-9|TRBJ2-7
CASSYGQGSAGYEQYF
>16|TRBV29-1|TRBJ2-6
CSVLPGQGAGANVLTF
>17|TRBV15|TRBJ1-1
CATSRDGGGGLNTEAFF
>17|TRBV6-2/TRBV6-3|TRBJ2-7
CASSYSNLRQGLYEQYF
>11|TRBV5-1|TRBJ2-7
CASNNNYEQYF
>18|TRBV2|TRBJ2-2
CASSDRVSGGLNTGELFF
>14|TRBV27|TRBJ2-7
CASSLSTGGNEQYF
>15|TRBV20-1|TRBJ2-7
CSAKMGLAGSYEQYF
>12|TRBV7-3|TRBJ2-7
CASSHIAGEQYF